A single sample is the source of the 10 T cell receptor beta chains below, sequenced in a study of radiotherapy plus CTLA-4 blockade in lung cancer. The protocol was immunoSEQ multiplex PCR, while the TCRdb copy is restricted to in-frame clones and leaves out a portion. This sample carries 25,000 to 35,000 clones, 75% to 85% of them seen once, and the ten largest clones take 15% to 20%. The material was peripheral blood, obtained from a patient treated with radiotherapy plus ipilimumab. The receptors were sampled from a human donor with non-small cell lung cancer that progressed on radiotherapy plus ipilimumab.

Concerning this clone itself: Other DNA sequences in the sample encode the same CDR3. The chain recombines TRBV5-1 with TRBJ2-5, with TRBD2 matching 8 bases. The trim removed 0 bases at V and 5 bases at J, leaving 6 bases unmatched. Germline CDR1 is SGHRS and CDR2 is YFSETQ. This CDR3 is 15 amino acids long. The CDR3 protein is CASSLAGSGGETQYF. CDR3 coding DNA: TGCGCCAGCAGCTTGGCCGGGAGCGGGGGTGAGACCCAGTACTTC.

The gene calls are TRBV7-6 and TRBJ2-5; a possible D gene is TRBD2 (6 bases). The J call may be incorrect, as the DNA end agrees better with TRBJ2-7. The CDR3 is 14 residues long. In germline, CDR1 is SGHVS, CDR2 FNYEAQ. CDR3 coding DNA: TGTGCCAGCAGCCGGACGGGGGAACCCTACGAGCAGTACTTC. It specifies CASSRTGEPYEQYF.

This clone has just a few counts. The chain employs TRBV28 and TRBJ2-1; 14 nucleotides align to TRBD2. Trimming at V came to 6 bases and at J to 4 bases, leaving 2 bases not matched to a gene. CDR1 is MDHEN and CDR2 is SYDVKM in the germline V gene. CDR3 length: 15 residues. CDR3 loop: CASSGLAGGYNEQFF. CDR3 nucleotide sequence: TGTGCCAGCAGCGGACTAGCGGGAGGTTACAATGAGCAGTTCTTC.

V is TRBV6-6 and J is TRBJ2-7, with D tentatively TRBD2 (5 bases). From germline, CDR1 is MNHNY and CDR2 SVGAGI (reference sequence). V was shortened by 0 bases and J by 5 bases, with 11 bases between the two germline ends. The CDR3 contains 14 residues. Here the CDR3 reads CASSYSRGNNEQYF. CDR3 nucleotide sequence: TGTGCCAGCAGTTACTCGAGAGGGAACAACGAGCAGTACTTC.

The chain joins TRBV18 to TRBJ1-1; a weak D match, TRBD1 (5 bases). Germline V CDR1 and CDR2: KGHSH, LQKENI. V was trimmed by 3 bases and J by 4 bases, leaving 9 bases between them. This CDR3 is built from 13 residues. This chain's CDR3 is CASSPLGGTEAFF. CDR3 in DNA: TGTGCCAGCTCACCTTTGGGGGGCACTGAAGCTTTCTTT.

This rearrangement joins TRBV18 to TRBJ2-3; D call uncertain. The V gene lost 9 bases and the J gene lost 3 bases, with 22 bases spanning the gap. Germline loops: CDR1 KGHSH, CDR2 LQKENI. The CDR3 is made up of 16 amino acids. The CDR3 sequence is CASSPWAQSSTDTQYF. DNA for the CDR3: TGTGCCAGTTCCCCATGGGCACAGAGCAGTACAGATACGCAGTATTTT.

This chain joins TRBV11-3 and TRBJ2-5; D call uncertain. There are 13 residues in the CDR3. Germline loops: CDR1 SGHNT, CDR2 YENEEA. Trimming removed 2 bases from V and 5 bases from J, with 9 bases in between. The CDR3 spells CASSLHYRETQYF. CDR3 in DNA: TGTGCCAGCAGCTTACACTACCGGGAGACCCAGTACTTC.

The chain combines TRBV4-3 with TRBJ2-2; D is perhaps TRBD1 (5 bases). V was clipped by 0 bases and J by 4 bases, with 6 bases between them. The CDR3 spans 14 residues. CDR1 and CDR2 from the germline V gene are LGHNA and YSLEER. DNA of the CDR3: TGCGCCAGCAGCCAAGATAGGGGCACCGGGGAGCTGTTTTTT. Amino acids: CASSQDRGTGELFF.

The chain employs TRBV19 and TRBJ2-1; D is perhaps TRBD2 (7 bases). Per germline, CDR1 LNHDA and CDR2 SQIVND (reference sequence). The CDR3 covers 14 residues. The V and J ends lost 5 bases and 10 bases respectively, with 18 bases between them. The CDR3: CASSSGGSGIEQFF. The CDR3 nucleotides read TGTGCCAGTAGTTCGGGGGGCAGTGGGATAGAGCAGTTCTTC.

The chain is built from TRBV20-1 and TRBJ1-1, with D possibly TRBD1 on 5 matching bases. The V and J ends lost 3 bases and 10 bases respectively, with 12 bases between them. The germline V gene has CDR1 DFQATT and CDR2 SNEGSKA (reference sequence). The CDR3 length is 11 residues. This CDR3 reads CSASKGRLAFF. Here the CDR3 DNA reads TGCAGTGCTAGTAAGGGGAGGTTAGCTTTCTTT.